Listed below are T cell receptor beta chains from one sample, sequenced in a study of T cell responses to AZD1222 COVID-19 vaccine. Data came from immunoSEQ multiplex PCR; TCRdb stores just in-frame clones and leaves some out. Among under 95,000 clones listed, around 90% were seen once. Material: peripheral blood, obtained on day 0 of AZD1222 vaccination. The receptors originated from an adult in good health. CDR3s include the opening cysteine and the closing phenylalanine or tryptophan. The D gene is left open where the match is weak. Rows may omit the clone size; those that give it use once, few, many or a size class.

d_gene,j_gene,v_gene,abundance,CDR3aa,CDR3nt
-,TRBJ1-1,TRBV28,-,CASYVNTEAFF,TGTGCCAGCTATGTGAACACTGAAGCTTTCTTT
-,TRBJ2-1,TRBV6-4,-,CASSVDSENYNEQFF,TGTGCCAGCAGTGTTGACAGCGAAAATTACAATGAGCAGTTCTTC
TRBD1,TRBJ2-6,TRBV29-1,-,CSVVGQGGGANVLTF,TGCAGCGTCGTAGGACAGGGAGGTGGGGCCAACGTCCTGACTTTC
-,TRBJ1-2,TRBV7-9,-,CASSPTANFYGYTF,TGTGCCAGCAGCCCGACAGCCAATTTCTATGGCTACACCTTC
-,TRBJ1-2,TRBV4-1,-,CASSQDRGVPGYTF,TGCGCCAGCAGCCAAGACCGGGGGGTTCCTGGCTACACCTTC
TRBD1,TRBJ1-2,TRBV7-8,-,CASSTGTGLGFGYTF,TGTGCCAGCAGCACCGGGACAGGTTTGGGGTTTGGCTACACCTTC
TRBD2,TRBJ2-1,TRBV30,-,CAWRSREGSEQFF,TGTGCCTGGAGATCGAGGGAGGGGAGTGAGCAGTTCTTC
-,TRBJ2-2,TRBV19,-,CASRPGGGYTGELFF,TGTGCCAGTAGACCAGGGGGGGGATACACCGGGGAGCTGTTTTTT
-,TRBJ1-6,TRBV19,-,CASSTRWTPLHF,TGTGCCAGTAGTACCAGGTGGACACCCCTCCACTTT
TRBD2,TRBJ2-7,TRBV7-6,-,CASSLSAASGGAPYEQYF,TGTGCCAGCAGCTTAAGCGCGGCTAGCGGGGGGGCACCCTACGAGCAGTACTTC
TRBD1,TRBJ1-1,TRBV7-2,-,CASSSRQGDTEAFF,TGTGCCAGCAGCTCTCGACAGGGGGACACTGAAGCTTTCTTT
-,TRBJ2-7,TRBV25-1,-,CASSEYGATEQYF,TGTGCCAGCAGTGAATACGGGGCTACCGAGCAGTACTTC
TRBD1,TRBJ2-1,TRBV5-6,-,CASSLDRDRGPFYNEQFF,TGTGCCAGCAGCTTGGACCGGGACAGGGGGCCTTTCTACAATGAGCAGTTCTTC
-,TRBJ2-1,TRBV11-3,once,CASSLGRGRSYNEQFF,TGTGCCAGCAGCTTAGGCAGGGGGAGGTCCTACAATGAGCAGTTCTTC
-,TRBJ2-7,TRBV28,once,CASRPTGTGRYEQYF,TGTGCCAGCAGACCGACCGGGACTGGGCGCTACGAGCAGTACTTC
TRBD2,TRBJ2-4,TRBV15,once,CATSRDGTSMIIAKNIQYF,TGTGCCACCAGCAGGGACGGGACTAGCATGATAATAGCCAAAAACATTCAGTACTTC
-,TRBJ1-4,TRBV25-1,-,CASSETRDLNEKLFF,TGTGCCAGCAGTGAAACCAGGGACCTAAATGAAAAACTGTTTTTT
-,TRBJ1-2,TRBV27,-,CASSFEVGYGYTF,TGTGCCAGCAGTTTCGAGGTTGGGTATGGCTACACCTTC
TRBD1,TRBJ1-6,TRBV3-1/TRBV3-2,-,CASSHGQGFYSPLHF,TGTGCCAGCAGCCATGGACAGGGGTTTTATTCACCCCTCCACTTT
-,TRBJ1-5,TRBV3-1/TRBV3-2,-,CASSQRGVSNQPQHF,TGTGCCAGCAGCCAAAGAGGGGTTAGCAATCAGCCCCAGCATTTT
TRBD2,TRBJ2-5,TRBV7-7,-,CASSAGGAETQYF,TGTGCCAGCAGCGCCGGGGGGGCGGAGACCCAGTACTTC
-,TRBJ1-2,TRBV6-4,-,CASSDSIGRGGYTF,TGTGCCAGCAGTGACTCGATTGGCAGGGGAGGCTACACCTTC
-,TRBJ2-3,TRBV18,-,CASSPIGSLTDTQYF,TGTGCCAGCTCACCGATAGGGTCGTTGACAGATACGCAGTATTTT
-,TRBJ1-2,TRBV30,-,CAWRNPSVSLGYTF,TGTGCCTGGAGAAACCCTTCGGTGTCACTTGGCTACACCTTC
-,TRBJ1-4,TRBV5-3,-,CARSYTGRAREKLFF,TGTGCCAGAAGCTATACAGGGAGGGCGAGGGAAAAACTGTTTTTT
TRBD1,TRBJ1-6,TRBV19,-,CASNLEGQRSPLHF,TGTGCCAGTAATTTGGAGGGACAGAGGTCACCCCTCCACTTT
-,TRBJ1-3,TRBV24-1,-,CATSDLVGRRGGNTIYF,TGTGCCACCAGTGATTTGGTGGGACGGAGGGGCGGAAACACCATATATTTT
-,TRBJ1-6,TRBV2,-,CASSPASQNSPLHF,TGTGCCAGCAGTCCGGCCAGCCAAAATTCACCCCTCCACTTT
-,TRBJ2-7,TRBV7-2,-,CASSTDHYEQYF,TGTGCCAGCAGCACGGACCACTACGAGCAGTACTTC
-,TRBJ1-5,TRBV18,-,CASSPVEGGHQPQHF,TGTGCCAGCTCACCCGTCGAAGGCGGTCATCAGCCCCAGCATTTT
-,TRBJ1-1,TRBV7-9,-,CASSQTQNTEAFF,TGTGCCAGCAGCCAAACACAGAACACTGAAGCTTTCTTT
-,TRBJ1-5,TRBV19,-,CASSISGQHSNQPQHF,TGTGCCAGTAGTATATCGGGACAACATAGCAATCAGCCCCAGCATTTT
-,TRBJ2-2,TRBV6-5,-,CASRAGGNTGELFF,TGTGCCAGCAGAGCCGGGGGGAACACCGGGGAGCTGTTTTTT
-,TRBJ1-1,TRBV5-1,-,CTSSLQQRTEAFF,TGCACCAGCAGCTTGCAACAGCGCACTGAAGCTTTCTTT
TRBD2,TRBJ2-7,TRBV11-2,-,CASSLGRSGSGYEQYF,TGTGCCAGCAGCTTAGGTCGCAGCGGGAGTGGGTACGAGCAGTACTTC
-,TRBJ1-2,TRBV12-3/TRBV12-4,-,CASSVTLGGYTF,TGTGCCAGCAGCGTCACACTGGGAGGCTACACCTTC
-,TRBJ1-2,TRBV27,-,CASSPFHQRGGAGGYTF,TGTGCCAGCAGCCCTTTCCATCAACGGGGGGGGGCTGGTGGCTACACCTTC
-,TRBJ2-2,TRBV3-1/TRBV3-2,few,CAVGGMNTGELFF,TGTGCAGTTGGGGGGATGAACACCGGGGAGCTGTTTTTT
-,TRBJ2-1,TRBV11-2,-,CASSPQDRLIYNEQFF,TGTGCCAGCAGCCCCCAAGACAGGCTCATCTACAATGAGCAGTTCTTC
-,TRBJ1-5,TRBV3-1/TRBV3-2,-,CASSLQPHQPQHF,TGTGCCAGCAGCCTTCAACCCCATCAGCCCCAGCATTTT
TRBD1,TRBJ1-1,TRBV2,-,CASSAEGAGTEAFF,TGTGCCAGCAGTGCGGAGGGGGCTGGAACTGAAGCTTTCTTT
-,TRBJ1-2,TRBV11-2,-,CASSLGQATYGYTF,TGTGCCAGCAGCTTAGGCCAGGCAACCTATGGCTACACCTTC